This TCR beta chain comes out of a study of T cells after yellow fever vaccination (dated by TCRdb to about 2019). Regarding the research as a whole: The SMART-Seq v4 Ultra Low Input RNA kit was used to prepare libraries from fractions with low cell numbers. Two healthy male donors, one aged 18 to 30 and one aged 30 to 40 years, made up the cohort. Blood was collected at multiple timepoints before and after primary and secondary immunization, and bulk PBMC replicates and cell subsets were isolated. To follow T-cell clones before and after primary and booster YFV17D yellow fever vaccination, bulk TCR alpha and beta repertoires were sequenced over time. Summary of the overall study and its limitations: Only a couple of donors were included in the study, so the extent to which the findings can be generalized is limited. After the booster, most clones that had expanded after primary vaccination were detected again (about 97% of CD4 and roughly 86% of CD8), suggesting broad maintenance of memory. FACS-sorted repertoires could contain abundant contaminating clonotypes from the bulk population, so computational filtering was required. A small fraction of clonotypes appeared in both the CD4 and CD8 compartments, likely as a result of convergent recombination. The secondary T-cell response was weaker than the primary response but faster, peaking on day 5 instead of day 15.

Reading the label with the study, this specimen's treatment or condition is: live attenuated yellow fever vaccine strain. PBMCs were isolated from peripheral blood using a standard Ficoll-Paque protocol. CD4 and CD8 T-cell fractions were isolated with Dynabeads CD4 and CD8 positive selection kits. RNA was extracted with TriZol from bulk PBMCs, CD4 and CD8 fractions, and dextramer-positive and dextramer-negative fractions. The junction carries 17 bases between V and J, which are trimmed by 2 bases and 6 bases respectively. The CDR3 measures 16 amino acids from cysteine to phenylalanine. The retained sequence is limited to the CDR3, 48 bases, with the frame set at the first base. CDR1 and CDR2 are read off the germline V gene as LGHNA and YSLEER. There are many counts of this clonotype. The antigen it recognizes is unknown. The record has no base qualities; no much larger clone is one base away. TCR cDNA was synthesized by 5'RACE template switching, through which a universal primer site and unique molecular identifiers were introduced. Priming of cDNA synthesis was performed from both the TCR alpha and TCR beta constant segments. Two PCR steps were used to amplify libraries, with sample barcodes and sequencing adapters being added in the second step. Libraries were sequenced on Illumina HiSeq 2500 (2x100 bp) or NovaSeq (2x150 bp). The authors processed their data as follows. MIGEC was used to demultiplex reads and collapse the reads into UMI consensus sequences, and MiXCR was used for V(D)J alignment. Vaccine-responding clonotypes were defined with edgeR using replicate PBMC samples, requiring FDR below 0.01 and a log2 fold change above 5 up to day 15. Each bulk clonotype received a CD4 or CD8 identity based on whether the sequenced CD4 or CD8 repertoire contained that clonotype at higher abundance. TCRdb reran the public reads through fastp at Q25 and MiXCR, keeping productive beta chains. CDR3 protein duplicates are merged, each entry listing the most common genes and DNA. For this entry, the V and J calls and clone size follow TCRdb and not the study's own pipeline. The sample records 240,000 or so distinct CDR3 sequences, around 7% of which are singletons. Approximately 0.85% of the sample comes from the top ten.

The sample consisted of CD4+ T cells sorted from PBMCs, taken 15 days after the yellow fever booster vaccination. This receptor was taken from a man aged 25 to 40 who received the YFV17D yellow fever vaccine. The rearrangement joined TRBV4-3 to TRBJ1-5, and possibly TRBD1, on 6 matching bases. The sequence in DNA is TGCGCCAGCAGCCAATCGATACAGGGCACGAGTCAGCCCCAGCATTTT. Its coded protein is CASSQSIQGTSQPQHF.